One sample yielded the 6 T cell receptor beta chains listed below, sequenced in a study of blood T cell repertoires in COVID-19. Sequencing was performed with immunoSEQ multiplex PCR; in TCRdb, only in-frame clones are kept and a portion is missing. The data show under 45,000 clones, more than 75% seen once. The sequencing sample was made of peripheral blood. The receptor source for this set is a man older than 75 with active COVID-19.

The V and J genes are TRBV5-5 and TRBJ2-2; tentative D call: TRBD2 (6 bases). CDR3 length: 16 amino acids. Trimming took off 1 base at V and 4 bases at J, with 14 bases between the two ends. CDR1 and CDR2 from the germline V gene are SGHKS and YYEKEE (reference sequence). The CDR3 sequence: CASSLLAGGVTGELFF. In DNA form, the CDR3 reads TGTGCCAGCAGCTTGTTAGCCGGAGGGGTCACCGGGGAGCTGTTTTTT.

The rearrangement uses TRBV7-2 and TRBJ1-4; D might be TRBD1 (5 bases). V was clipped by 5 bases and J by 1 base, with 17 bases between them. The CDR3 sequence is 17 residues long. CDR1 is SGHTA and CDR2 is FQGNSA in the germline V gene. The CDR3 region has the DNA TGTGCCAGCAGCCCGGGACTCGGTGGCGTAACTAATGAAAAACTGTTTTTT. This codes for CASSPGLGGVTNEKLFF.

The chain joins TRBV28 to TRBJ2-7, with 7 bases that match TRBD1. The junction had 3 bases not matched to a gene; V was cut back by 4 bases and J by 6 bases. This CDR3 comprises 12 residues. The germline V gene has CDR1 MDHEN and CDR2 SYDVKM. The CDR3 loop is CASSSTGAEQYF. The CDR3 DNA reads TGTGCCAGCAGTTCAACAGGGGCCGAGCAGTACTTC. Combining the CDR3 with reference TRBV28 and TRBJ2-7 gives the whole variable domain DVKVTQSSRYLVKRTGEKVFLECVQDMDHENMFWYRQDPGLGLRLIYFSYDVKMKEKGDIPEGYSVSREKKERFSLILESASTNQTSMYLCASSSTGAEQYFGPGTRLTVT.

A few counts support this clone. The V and J genes are TRBV27 and TRBJ1-6; D unresolved. This CDR3 is 14 amino acids long. From germline, CDR1 is MNHEY and CDR2 SMNVEV (reference sequence). Trimming left V 0 bases short and J 14 bases short, with 14 bases between. The CDR3 is CASSLSSTAGSLHF. CDR3 in DNA: TGTGCCAGCAGTTTATCTTCGACCGCGGGGTCCCTCCACTTT.

The chain recombines TRBV7-9 with TRBJ2-1; 7 positions agree with TRBD2. CDR1 and CDR2 (germline): SEHNR, FQNEAQ (reference sequence). Trimming at V came to 4 bases and at J to 7 bases, leaving 16 bases not matched to a gene. The CDR3 extends over 17 amino acids. CDR3 in amino acids: CASSSRSGAGVPNEQFF. The CDR3 DNA reads as TGTGCCAGCAGCTCCCGCTCCGGGGCGGGGGTACCAAATGAGCAGTTCTTC.

This sequence joins TRBV7-9 and TRBJ1-4; TRBD1 matches 11 bases. J was trimmed by 4 bases and V by 3 bases; bases with no gene match: 4. This CDR3 comprises 16 residues. The V gene's germline CDR1 is SEHNR and CDR2 FQNEAQ (reference sequence). The CDR3 DNA follows: TGTGCCAGCAGCTTGGGACAGGGGGACGTTAATGAAAAACTGTTTTTT. Translated, it gives CASSLGQGDVNEKLFF.